The 28 T cell receptor beta chains listed next were all sequenced from one sample in a study of shared clonotypes between healthy human individuals. TCRdb's table, derived via immunoSEQ multiplex PCR, lists solely in-frame clones and lacks some. The sample includes around 95,000 clones, roughly two thirds of them seen just once. Input material: memory CD8+ T cells sorted from blood. Documented subset: CD45RO+ cells pooled with CCR7-negative TemRA cells. Receptors were obtained from a man between 25 and 39 years old in good health.

The chain joins TRBV27 to TRBJ1-4; D is unclear. Germline CDR1 MNHEY, CDR2 SMNVEV (reference sequence). V lost 4 bases and J 11 bases, leaving 17 bases between the germline ends. The CDR3 is 14 residues long. The CDR3 spells CASSYPGPRVKLFF. CDR3 nucleotide sequence: TGTGCCAGCAGTTACCCCGGGCCGAGAGTGAAACTGTTTTTT.

V gene TRBV5-1 combines with J gene TRBJ2-3; D might be TRBD1 (5 bases). The CDR3 covers 15 residues. V was cut by 0 bases and J by 0 bases, with 8 bases left in between. The V gene's germline CDR1 is SGHRS and CDR2 YFSETQ. The CDR3: CASSLAGISTDTQYF. CDR3 nucleotides: TGCGCCAGCAGCTTGGCAGGGATAAGCACAGATACGCAGTATTTT.

The gene calls are TRBV7-6 and TRBJ2-7; 7 bases map to TRBD1. With 2 bases clipped from V and 7 bases from J, the junction kept 8 bases outside the gene matches. The CDR3 totals 14 residues. Per germline, CDR1 SGHVS and CDR2 FNYEAQ. In DNA form, the CDR3 reads TGTGCCAGCAGCTTATTGCAGGGGGTGTGGGAGCAGTACTTC. Amino acid sequence: CASSLLQGVWEQYF.

J is TRBJ1-2 and V is TRBV5-8, with D possibly TRBD1 on 5 matching bases. Looked up from germline, CDR1 is SGHTS and CDR2 is YDEGEE. The CDR3 covers 12 residues. V dropped 4 bases and J dropped 5 bases, with 9 bases sitting between them. The CDR3 nucleotides read TGTGCCAGCAGCAGGGACGCGTATGGCTACACCTTC. It specifies CASSRDAYGYTF.

This clone came up many times. This chain uses TRBV7-9 with TRBJ1-4; D is ambiguous. The ends were cut back, 4 bases at V and 8 bases at J, with 23 bases in the middle. CDR3 length: 17 residues. Germline V gene sequence: CDR1 SEHNR, CDR2 FQNEAQ (reference sequence). The CDR3 coding sequence is TGTGCCAGCAGCTACTTTCCCGCCGGGCCGGGGAGAGAAAAACTGTTTTTT. It is translated as CASSYFPAGPGREKLFF.

This clone was detected only a few times. This chain uses TRBV5-1 with TRBJ2-7, with 11 bases matching TRBD1. The CDR3 totals 15 residues. The germline V gene has CDR1 SGHRS and CDR2 YFSETQ. The V and J ends lost 0 bases and 4 bases, in that order; junction bases with no gene match: 3. In DNA, the CDR3 is TGCGCCAGCAGCTTGGGCGGGACAGGGGGTTACGAGCAGTACTTC. It yields the protein CASSLGGTGGYEQYF.

This clone was counted many times. The chain joins TRBV7-2 to TRBJ1-2; D unresolved. The germline V and J ends were trimmed by 4 bases and 9 bases, with 12 bases remaining between them. The germline CDR1 and CDR2 sequences are SGHTA and FQGNSA. The CDR3 consists of 12 residues. This chain's CDR3 is CASSSRSDRYTF. CDR3 coding DNA: TGTGCCAGCAGCTCCCGCAGTGACCGCTACACCTTC.

This clone was detected many times. The chain is built from TRBV21-1 and TRBJ2-7; the DNA was not compared with TRBD1, the D call given in the table. TRBV21-1 is flagged as a pseudogene. The CDR3 loop spans 19 amino acids. CDR3 protein: CASSKTWILDPQGPYEQYF. In nucleotides, the CDR3 is TGTGCCAGCAGCAAGACGTGGATTTTGGACCCTCAGGGGCCCTACGAGCAGTACTTC.

CDR3 in DNA: TGTGCCAGCAGCTTAAGTTGGGTCTACAATGAGCAGTTCTTC. Protein sequence: CASSLSWVYNEQFF. V usage is TRBV7-9 and J usage is TRBJ2-1; no clear D gene. Trimming stripped 2 bases from V and 3 bases from J, with 8 bases between. This CDR3 has 14 amino acids. CDR1 SEHNR and CDR2 FQNEAQ come from the germline V gene (reference sequence).

The V gene is TRBV27, the J gene TRBJ2-1; perhaps TRBD2 as D (6 bases). The CDR3 contains 15 residues. With 3 bases removed from V and 0 bases from J, the gap between germline ends came to 9 bases. Per the germline V gene, CDR1 is MNHEY and CDR2 is SMNVEV (reference sequence). CDR3 sequence: CASSFTGASYNEQFF. The CDR3 DNA follows: TGTGCCAGCAGTTTTACGGGAGCCTCCTACAATGAGCAGTTCTTC.

J is TRBJ1-2 and V is TRBV15; D not certain. Germline CDR1 and CDR2: LNHNV and YYDKDF (reference sequence). The V and J ends lost 5 bases and 6 bases respectively, with 10 bases between them. The CDR3 consists of 12 residues. The CDR3 sequence is CATSPQFNGYTF. CDR3 in DNA: TGTGCCACCAGCCCCCAGTTTAATGGCTACACCTTC.

The chain recombines TRBV6-6 with TRBJ2-1, with D perhaps assigned TRBD1 or TRBD2 (5 bases each). The CDR3 has 14 amino acids. V was shortened by 1 base and J by 8 bases, with 12 bases between the two germline ends. Germline V gene sequence: CDR1 MNHNY, CDR2 SVGAGI (reference sequence). CDR3 DNA sequence: TGTGCCAGCAGTTACTACCACCGGGGCTATGAGCAGTTCTTC. Protein sequence: CASSYYHRGYEQFF.

The chain links TRBV28 to TRBJ2-3; 9 bases agree with TRBD1. Germline CDR1 reads MDHEN; CDR2 reads SYDVKM. CDR3 size: 16 residues. Trimming cost V 4 bases and J 2 bases; bases outside gene matches: 7. The CDR3 DNA reads TGTGCCAGCAGTTCCCATGGACAGGGGAACACAGATACGCAGTATTTT. It translates to CASSSHGQGNTDTQYF.

This clone was detected a few times. The chain has TRBV11-2 and TRBJ2-1; 7 nucleotides agree with TRBD2. V lost 1 base and J lost 13; bases outside the gene matches: 4. Germline CDR1 is SGHAT and CDR2 is FQNNGV. This CDR3 has 12 residues. This CDR3 reads CASSLGGSLQFF. CDR3 nucleotide sequence: TGTGCCAGCAGCTTAGGCGGGAGTCTTCAGTTCTTC.

This CDR3 is CASSLALQGLNEQFF. The CDR3 DNA follows: TGTGCCAGCAGCTTAGCGCTTCAGGGGCTCAATGAGCAGTTCTTC. This chain links TRBV7-4 with TRBJ2-1; D might be TRBD1 (6 bases). V lost 0 bases and J 6 bases, leaving 12 bases between the germline ends. Germline lookup yields CDR1 SGHVT and CDR2 SQSDAQ. CDR3 size: 15 residues.

The CDR3 bases are TGTGCCAGCAGCCAAGCAAGGGCCGGGGAGCTGTTTTTT. It translates to CASSQARAGELFF. The chain employs TRBV4-2 and TRBJ2-2; D call uncertain. The germline gives CDR1 LGHNA, CDR2 YNFKEQ. Trimming pared 1 base from V and 6 bases from J, leaving 6 bases between. The CDR3 is 13 residues long.

The chain combines TRBV29-1 with TRBJ1-3; D ambiguous. The CDR3 consists of 12 residues. The V end lost 7 bases, the J end lost 1 base, and 8 bases lay between the germline ends. Looked up from germline, CDR1 is SQVTM and CDR2 is ANQGSEA. The CDR3 protein is CSAGESGNTIYF. CDR3 coding DNA: TGCAGCGCGGGAGAGTCTGGAAACACCATATATTTT.

The chain has TRBV9 and TRBJ2-7; maybe TRBD2 (6 bases). Germline V CDR1 and CDR2: SGDLS, YYNGEE. Trimming took 0 bases from V and 3 from J, leaving 19 bases between them. This CDR3 has 17 amino acids. The CDR3: CASSVASHGTLSYEQYF. The CDR3 nucleotides are TGTGCCAGCAGCGTAGCTTCTCACGGGACTCTGAGCTACGAGCAGTACTTC.

Many counts were recorded for this clone. The chain carries TRBV11-2 and TRBJ1-5; TRBD1 aligns across 7 bases. V dropped 5 bases and J dropped 6; count of bases not matched to a gene: 10. Germline CDR1 reads SGHAT; CDR2 reads FQNNGV. This CDR3 has 15 residues. The CDR3 coding sequence is TGTGCCAGCAGCCCTGCAGGGGGGGCTGGTCAGCCCCAGCATTTT. As protein: CASSPAGGAGQPQHF.

The chain employs TRBV9 and TRBJ2-1; 8 nucleotides line up with TRBD2. Per germline, CDR1 SGDLS and CDR2 YYNGEE. After removal of 4 bases from V and 0 bases from J, the junction contained 9 bases not matched to a gene. CDR3 size: 17 residues. CDR3 sequence reads: CASSPGGGRGSYNEQFF. The CDR3, as DNA: TGTGCCAGCAGCCCCGGGGGGGGCAGGGGCTCCTACAATGAGCAGTTCTTC.

The chain combines TRBV28 with TRBJ1-2, with D perhaps TRBD1 (6 bases). This CDR3 contains 15 residues. CDR1 and CDR2 (germline): MDHEN, SYDVKM. V was pared by 6 bases and J by 8 bases, with 22 bases between. The CDR3 nucleotides read TGTGCCAGCAGCCTCCAGGGGCCATCTGCTGACGGCTACACCTTC. Translated: CASSLQGPSADGYTF.

The count of this clone is one. CDR3 DNA: TGTGCCAGCAGCTGGACAGGGGGCAGCACTGAAGCTTTCTTT. Translating gives CASSWTGGSTEAFF. The J gene is TRBJ1-1, the V gene TRBV5-5, with 11 bases that match TRBD1. This CDR3 is built from 14 residues. Germline V gene data show CDR1 as SGHKS and CDR2 as YYEKEE (reference sequence). V lost 3 bases to trimming and J lost 4 bases; unmatched junction nucleotides: 2. Drawing the rest from reference TRBV5-5 and TRBJ1-1, the complete variable domain is DAGVTQSPTHLIKTRGQQVTLRCSPISGHKSVSWYQQVLGQGPQFIFQYYEKEERGRGNFPDRFSARQFPNYSSELNVNALLLGDSALYLCASSWTGGSTEAFFGQGTRLTVV.

Only one count was recorded for this clone. The chain employs TRBV18 and TRBJ2-1; 9 nucleotides align to TRBD1. CDR1 is KGHSH, CDR2 LQKENI, per germline. The CDR3 consists of 16 residues. With V trimmed by 1 base and J by 5 bases, 6 bases remained unmatched. CDR3 residues: CASSPRLGQGNNEQFF. DNA for the CDR3: TGTGCCAGCTCACCACGCTTAGGACAGGGGAACAATGAGCAGTTCTTC. The variable domain in full, with the rest retrieved from reference TRBV18 and TRBJ2-1, is NAGVMQNPRHLVRRRGQEARLRCSPMKGHSHVYWYRQLPEEGLKFMVYLQKENIIDESGMPKERFSAEFPKEGPSILRIQQVVRGDSAAYFCASSPRLGQGNNEQFFGPGTRLTVL.

The rearrangement joins TRBV29-1 to TRBJ1-1; D uncertain. Trimming left V 7 bases short and J 0 bases short, with 9 bases between. This CDR3 is 12 amino acids long. The germline gives CDR1 SQVTM, CDR2 ANQGSEA. The CDR3: CSAGWMNTEAFF. In DNA, the CDR3 is TGCAGCGCCGGTTGGATGAACACTGAAGCTTTCTTT.

J is TRBJ1-2 and V is TRBV19, with 8 bases fitting TRBD1. Germline V lookup: CDR1 LNHDA, CDR2 SQIVND (reference sequence). V gave up 0 bases and J gave up 7 bases; unmatched junction bases: 7. The CDR3 length is 15 residues. CDR3 DNA sequence: TGTGCCAGTAGTATAGACGCCGGGACAGGTCGTGGCTACACCTTC. Its protein is CASSIDAGTGRGYTF.

This chain connects TRBV7-8 to TRBJ2-1; D possibly matches TRBD1 or TRBD2 (5 bases each). CDR3 size: 12 residues. V was pared by 5 bases and J by 15 bases, with 17 bases between. Germline V CDR1 and CDR2: SGHVS, FQNEAQ. This CDR3 reads CASSDRDPDTFF. For the CDR3, the DNA is TGTGCCAGCAGCGACCGGGACCCCGACACGTTCTTC.

Only one count was recorded for this clone. The chain couples TRBV5-4 to TRBJ1-5, with 8 bases identical to TRBD1. Germline CDR1 and CDR2: SGHNT and YYREEE (reference sequence). The CDR3 loop spans 14 amino acids. J gave up 4 bases and V 3 bases, and 3 bases lay outside the gene matches. DNA of the CDR3: TGTGCCAGCAGCTCCACAGGGGGAAATCAGCCCCAGCATTTT. Translating gives CASSSTGGNQPQHF.

The chain links TRBV25-1 to TRBJ1-5; D is ambiguous. The V end lost 1 base, the J end lost 3 bases, and 10 bases lay between the germline ends. Germline assignment: CDR1 MGHDK and CDR2 SYGVNS. The CDR3 is made up of 15 amino acids. The CDR3 is CASSESAGNNQPQHF. The CDR3, as DNA: TGTGCCAGCAGTGAATCTGCGGGGAACAATCAGCCCCAGCATTTT. Full variable domain (outside the CDR3, taken from reference TRBV25-1 and TRBJ1-5): EADIYQTPRYLVIGTGKKITLECSQTMGHDKMYWYQQDPGMELHLIHYSYGVNSTEKGDLSSESTVSRIRTEHFPLTLESARPSHTSQYLCASSESAGNNQPQHFGDGTRLSIL.